The T cell receptor (beta chain) described here comes from a study of patients with pleural tuberculosis (dated by TCRdb to about 2014). Many counts were recorded for this clonotype. There is no known antigen for this receptor. Nothing much larger sits one base from this clone, and base qualities are not available. Sequencing used an Illumina Genome Analyzer IIx. TCRdb ran its own pipeline on the public reads, namely fastp trimming at Q25 and MiXCR clone calling, and kept in-frame beta chains. Here each entry gathers all rows of one CDR3 protein and keeps the most common genes and DNA. This sample holds tens of thousands of distinct CDR3 sequences; less than 9.5% were observed only once. The ten largest clones represent under 20% of the sample. CDR1 and CDR2 (MNHEY, SVGAGI) derive from the germline V gene. The CDR3 goes from the cysteine to the phenylalanine over 13 residues. Just the 39-base CDR3 DNA is kept, in frame starting at base 1. V and J are trimmed by 2 bases and 7 bases, and the gene matches miss 2 bases of the junction.

The rearranged chain carries TRBV6-5 and TRBJ1-1; TRBD1 aligns with 9 central bases. This TCR derives from a human donor with pleural tuberculosis. The CDR3: CASSYLDRGEAFF. In nucleotide form, the sequence is TGTGCCAGCAGTTACCTGGACAGGGGTGAAGCTTTCTTT.